Reported below is one T cell receptor beta chain. Antigen specificity is unknown. This record belongs to a study of shared clonotypes between healthy human individuals. Findings and limits, study-wide: How much donors shared clonotypes was expected to be affected by sequencing depth.

Clones were sequenced by immunoSEQ multiplex PCR, and TCRdb holds only the in-frame ones, with some missing. The repertoire holds roughly 510,000 clones, with about 80% as singletons. Caucasian adults living in Nashville, Tennessee, provided all samples. Sequences were obtained from PBMCs. This receptor was taken from a woman in her thirties or forties in good health. Some clones in this sample may be carry-over from other donors' samples.

For the CDR3, the DNA is TGTGCCAGCAGTTTAGTAGCGGGAGCCCTCCCCGAGCAGTACTTC. This translates into CASSLVAGALPEQYF. The chain recombines TRBV28 with TRBJ2-7; 9 bases are a match to TRBD2. Looked up from germline, CDR1 is MDHEN and CDR2 is SYDVKM. Losses at the gene ends were 2 bases for V and 6 bases for J; bases not matched to a gene: 8. This CDR3 has 15 residues.